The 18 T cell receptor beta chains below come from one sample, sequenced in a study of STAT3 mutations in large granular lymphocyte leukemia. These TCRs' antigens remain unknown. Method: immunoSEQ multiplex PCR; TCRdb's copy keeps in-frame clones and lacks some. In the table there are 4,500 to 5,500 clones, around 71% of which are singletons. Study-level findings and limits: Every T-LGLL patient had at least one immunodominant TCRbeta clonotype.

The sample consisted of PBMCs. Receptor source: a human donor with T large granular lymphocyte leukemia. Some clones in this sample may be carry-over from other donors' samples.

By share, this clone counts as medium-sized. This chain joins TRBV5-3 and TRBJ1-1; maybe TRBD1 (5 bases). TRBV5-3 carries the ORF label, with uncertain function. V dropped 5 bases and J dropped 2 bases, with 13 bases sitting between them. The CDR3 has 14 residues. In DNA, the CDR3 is TGTGCCAGAAGTTCCGTCGGGACCAACACTGAAGCTTTCTTT. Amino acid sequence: CARSSVGTNTEAFF.

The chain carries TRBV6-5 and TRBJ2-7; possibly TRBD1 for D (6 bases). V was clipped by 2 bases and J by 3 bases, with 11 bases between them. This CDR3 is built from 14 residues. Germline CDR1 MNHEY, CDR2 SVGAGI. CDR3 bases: TGTGCCAGCAGTTACACGGACAGAAACTACGAGCAGTACTTC. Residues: CASSYTDRNYEQYF.

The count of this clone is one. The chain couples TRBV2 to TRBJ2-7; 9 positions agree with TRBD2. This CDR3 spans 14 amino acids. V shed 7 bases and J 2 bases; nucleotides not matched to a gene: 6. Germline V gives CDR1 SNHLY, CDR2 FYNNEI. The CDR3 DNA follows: TGTGCCAGCACATCGCAGCGGGGGGCCTACGAGCAGTACTTC. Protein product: CASTSQRGAYEQYF.

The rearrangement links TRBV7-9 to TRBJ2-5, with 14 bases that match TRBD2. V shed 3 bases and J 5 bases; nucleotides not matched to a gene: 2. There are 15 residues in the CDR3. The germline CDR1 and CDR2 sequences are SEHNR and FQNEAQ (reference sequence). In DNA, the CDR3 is TGTGCCAGCAGCTTGACTAGCGGGGGGGCGGAGACCCAGTACTTC. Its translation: CASSLTSGGAETQYF.

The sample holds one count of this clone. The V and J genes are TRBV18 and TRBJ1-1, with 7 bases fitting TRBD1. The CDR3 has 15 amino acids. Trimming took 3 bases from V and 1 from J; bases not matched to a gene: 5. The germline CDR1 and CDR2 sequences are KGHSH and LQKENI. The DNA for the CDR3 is TGTGCCAGCTCACCGGCCGGGACAGCGAACACTGAAGCTTTCTTT. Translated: CASSPAGTANTEAFF.

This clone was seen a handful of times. The CDR3 DNA sequence: TGTGCCAGCAGTGAGGGACCTTATGTTTTGAGGCAGTATTTT. Amino acids: CASSEGPYVLRQYF. The chain has TRBV6-1 and TRBJ2-3, with D tentatively TRBD1 or TRBD2 (5 bases each). The CDR3 covers 14 residues. CDR1 and CDR2 from the germline V gene are MNHNS and SASEGT. Trimming removed 3 bases at V and 11 bases at J, with 18 bases between.

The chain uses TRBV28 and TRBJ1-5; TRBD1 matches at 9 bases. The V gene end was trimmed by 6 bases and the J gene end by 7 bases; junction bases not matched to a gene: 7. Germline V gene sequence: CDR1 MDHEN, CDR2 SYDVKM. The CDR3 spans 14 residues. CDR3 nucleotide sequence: TGTGCCAGCAGAAACAGGGGGCTGGAGCAGCCCCAGCATTTT. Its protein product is CASRNRGLEQPQHF.

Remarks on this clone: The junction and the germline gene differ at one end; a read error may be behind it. The CDR3 coding sequence is TGCAGTGCTAGAGATAACGGAGACTTT. Translated: CSARDNGDF. The rearrangement joins TRBV20-1 to TRBJ1-6; D unclear. The CDR3 loop spans 9 amino acids. CDR1 and CDR2 (germline): DFQATT, SNEGSKA (reference sequence).

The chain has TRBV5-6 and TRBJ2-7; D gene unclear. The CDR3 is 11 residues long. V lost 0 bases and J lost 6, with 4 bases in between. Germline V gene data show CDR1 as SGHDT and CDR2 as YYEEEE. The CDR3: CASSLGGEQYF. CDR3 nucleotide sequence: TGTGCCAGCAGCTTGGGAGGCGAGCAGTACTTC.

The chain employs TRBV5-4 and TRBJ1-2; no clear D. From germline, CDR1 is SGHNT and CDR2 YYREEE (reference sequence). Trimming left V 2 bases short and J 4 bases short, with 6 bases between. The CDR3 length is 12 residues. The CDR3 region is CASSLSSYGYTF. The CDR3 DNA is TGTGCCAGCAGCTTATCCAGCTATGGCTACACCTTC.

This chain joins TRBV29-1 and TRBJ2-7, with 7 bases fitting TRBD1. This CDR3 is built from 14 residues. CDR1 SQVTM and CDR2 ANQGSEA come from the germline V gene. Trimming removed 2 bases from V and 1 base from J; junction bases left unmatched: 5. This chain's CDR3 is CSVEKAGGSYEQYF. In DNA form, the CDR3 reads TGCAGCGTTGAAAAGGCAGGGGGATCCTACGAGCAGTACTTC.

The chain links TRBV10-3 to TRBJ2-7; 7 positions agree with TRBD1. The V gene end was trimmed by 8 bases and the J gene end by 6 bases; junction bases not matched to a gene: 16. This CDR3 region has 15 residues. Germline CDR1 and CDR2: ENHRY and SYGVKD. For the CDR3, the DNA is TGTGCCATCGGCCTACAGGGGCCGCCCGGGTCCGAGCAGTACTTC. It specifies CAIGLQGPPGSEQYF.

The CDR3 protein is CASSPGQGSDTQYF. DNA for the CDR3: TGTGCCAGCAGCCCGGGACAGGGGTCAGATACGCAGTATTTT. V is TRBV7-9 and J is TRBJ2-3; TRBD1 aligns across 10 bases. J gave up 4 bases and V 5 bases, and 3 bases lay outside the gene matches. There are 14 residues in the CDR3. Germline V gene sequence: CDR1 SEHNR, CDR2 FQNEAQ (reference sequence).

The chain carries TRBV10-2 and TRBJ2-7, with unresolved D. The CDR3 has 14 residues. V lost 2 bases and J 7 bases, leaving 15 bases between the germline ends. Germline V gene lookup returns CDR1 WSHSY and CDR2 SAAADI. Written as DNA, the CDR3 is TGCGCCAGCAGTGAGGTTAACCCGGTGGTGGAGCAGTACTTC. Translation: CASSEVNPVVEQYF.

As DNA, the CDR3 is TGCGCCAGCAGCCACGACGGGACCGGCCCCTATGGCTACACCTTC. Protein sequence: CASSHDGTGPYGYTF. The chain employs TRBV5-1 and TRBJ1-2; D is possibly TRBD1 (5 bases). Germline V gene lookup returns CDR1 SGHRS and CDR2 YFSETQ. The CDR3 sequence is 15 residues long. V lost 4 bases, J lost 4 bases, and 17 bases lay in between.

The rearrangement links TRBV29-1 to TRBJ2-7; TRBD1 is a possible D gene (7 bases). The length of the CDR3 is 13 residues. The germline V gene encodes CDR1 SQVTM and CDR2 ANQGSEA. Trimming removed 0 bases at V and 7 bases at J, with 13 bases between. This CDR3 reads CSVEDLQGGEQYF. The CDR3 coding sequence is TGCAGCGTTGAAGATCTTCAGGGGGGAGAGCAGTACTTC.

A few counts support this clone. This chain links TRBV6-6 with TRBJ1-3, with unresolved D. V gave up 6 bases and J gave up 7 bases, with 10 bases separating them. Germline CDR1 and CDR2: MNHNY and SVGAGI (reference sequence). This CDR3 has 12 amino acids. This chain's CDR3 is CASSRPYNTIYF. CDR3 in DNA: TGTGCCAGCAGCCGACCGTACAACACCATATATTTT.

The CDR3 coding sequence is TGTGCCGGCTCCGTCCGGACTAGCGGGAACCATGAGCAGTTCTTC. Protein sequence: CAGSVRTSGNHEQFF. The chain joins TRBV7-9 to TRBJ2-1, with 12 positions matching TRBD2. This CDR3 has 15 residues. Per the germline V gene, CDR1 is SEHNR and CDR2 is FQNEAQ (reference sequence). The J segment lost 8 bases and the V segment lost 11 bases, leaving 13 bases of the junction unmatched.